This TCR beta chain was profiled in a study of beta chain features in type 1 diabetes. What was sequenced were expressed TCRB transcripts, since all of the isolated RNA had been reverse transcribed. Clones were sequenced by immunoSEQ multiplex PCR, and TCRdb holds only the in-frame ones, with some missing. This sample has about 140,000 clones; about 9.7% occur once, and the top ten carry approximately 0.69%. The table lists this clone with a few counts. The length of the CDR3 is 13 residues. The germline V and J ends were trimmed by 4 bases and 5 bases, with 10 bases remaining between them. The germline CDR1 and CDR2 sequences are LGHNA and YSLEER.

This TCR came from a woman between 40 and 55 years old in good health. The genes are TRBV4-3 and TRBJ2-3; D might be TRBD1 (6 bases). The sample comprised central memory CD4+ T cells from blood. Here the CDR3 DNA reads TGCGCCAGCAGCCGTCAACAGGGAGATACGCAGTATTTT. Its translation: CASSRQQGDTQYF.